The subject of this entry is one T cell receptor beta chain. The data were taken from a study of technical replicates of blood from a few donors. Profiling relied on immunoSEQ multiplex PCR, and the TCRdb table lists in-frame clones only, not all of them. The sample yields fewer than 15,000 clones, around 93% seen once. The germline gives CDR1 SNHLY, CDR2 FYNNEI. The CDR3 sequence is 13 residues long. After removal of 7 bases from V and 5 bases from J, the junction contained 4 bases not matched to a gene. This sequence was found in a human donor in good health. Sample: PBMCs. V is TRBV2 and J is TRBJ2-2; 7 bases agree with TRBD2. The CDR3 reads CASKSLATGELFF. DNA for the CDR3: TGTGCCAGCAAGTCACTAGCGACCGGGGAGCTGTTTTTT.